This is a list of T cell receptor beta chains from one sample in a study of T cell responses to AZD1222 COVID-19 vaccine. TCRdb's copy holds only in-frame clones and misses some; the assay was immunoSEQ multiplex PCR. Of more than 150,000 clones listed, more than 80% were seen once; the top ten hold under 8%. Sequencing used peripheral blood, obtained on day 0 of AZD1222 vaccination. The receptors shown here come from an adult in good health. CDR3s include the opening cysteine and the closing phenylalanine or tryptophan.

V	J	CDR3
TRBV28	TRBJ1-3	CASSRGGSRSGNTIYF
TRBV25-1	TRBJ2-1	CASNRQGANEQFF
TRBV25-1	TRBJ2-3	CASSDRPGLPADTQYF
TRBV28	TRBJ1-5	CASTRTGTVQPQHF
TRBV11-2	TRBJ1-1	CASSFSRGGITEAFF
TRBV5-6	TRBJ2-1	CASSLAGQGSYNEQFF
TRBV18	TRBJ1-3	CASSLDRGPSGNTIYF
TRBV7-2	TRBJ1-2	CASSLGDRFRGYTF
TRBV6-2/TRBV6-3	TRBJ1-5	CASSVPGASNQPQHF
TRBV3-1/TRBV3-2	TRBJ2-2	CASRPRMTGNTGELFF
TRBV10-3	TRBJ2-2	CAISETGADTGELFF
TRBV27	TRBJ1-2	CASRTTGTTDGYTF
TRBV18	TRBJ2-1	CASSSFQGRWGNEQFF
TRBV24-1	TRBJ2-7	CATSDGSGLYEQYF
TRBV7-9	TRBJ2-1	CASSLDLVASGEQFF
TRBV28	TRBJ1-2	CASRTGTAYGYTF
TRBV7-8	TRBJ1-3	CASRLGPSGNTIYF
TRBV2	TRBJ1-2	CASSVDRHLRGYTF
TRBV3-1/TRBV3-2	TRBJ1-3	CASSQGSRGNTIYF
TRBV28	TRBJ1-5	CASRGNQPQHF